This passage covers 31 T cell receptor beta chains from one sample sequenced in a study of shared clonotypes between healthy human individuals. Profiling relied on immunoSEQ multiplex PCR, and the TCRdb table lists in-frame clones only, not all of them. The table lists about 2.3 million clones, over 85% of them singletons. Material for sequencing was naive CD4+ T cells from PBMCs. Subset noted: CD45RA+ positively selected. The receptors come from a young man in good health. Some clones in this sample may be carry-over from other donors' samples.

The gene calls are TRBV6-1 and TRBJ1-2, with D possibly TRBD1 on 5 matching bases. Germline V gives CDR1 MNHNS, CDR2 SASEGT. V was cut by 4 bases and J by 0 bases, with 9 bases left in between. This CDR3 has 14 residues. The CDR3 spells CASSVARANYGYTF. The CDR3 bases are TGTGCCAGCAGTGTAGCCAGGGCTAACTATGGCTACACCTTC.

The genes are TRBV7-8 and TRBJ1-5, with D unresolved. Trimming took off 3 bases at V and 0 bases at J, with 12 bases between the two ends. The germline gives CDR1 SGHVS, CDR2 FQNEAQ. The CDR3 is 16 residues long. In nucleotides, the CDR3 is TGTGCCAGCAGCTTCGGTCGCGGGTATAGCAATCAGCCCCAGCATTTT. Encoded protein: CASSFGRGYSNQPQHF.

The chain links TRBV5-1 to TRBJ1-1, with D possibly matching TRBD1 (6 bases). Germline CDR1 reads SGHRS; CDR2 reads YFSETQ. The CDR3 runs to 15 residues. The ends were cut back, 2 bases at V and 0 bases at J, with 11 bases in the middle. The DNA of the CDR3 is TGCGCCAGCAGCTTACAGGGTCACATGAACACTGAAGCTTTCTTT. This codes for CASSLQGHMNTEAFF. The whole variable domain, filled in from reference TRBV5-1 and TRBJ1-1, reads KAGVTQTPRYLIKTRGQQVTLSCSPISGHRSVSWYQQTPGQGLQFLFEYFSETQRNKGNFPGRFSGRQFSNSRSEMNVSTLELGDSALYLCASSLQGHMNTEAFFGQGTRLTVV.

The chain links TRBV4-1 to TRBJ2-1; D not certain. CDR1 and CDR2 (germline): MGHRA, YSYEKL. The CDR3 totals 11 residues. The ends were cut back, 6 bases at V and 6 bases at J, with 6 bases in the middle. The chain's CDR3 is CASREFNEQFF. In DNA, the CDR3 is TGCGCCAGCAGAGAGTTCAATGAGCAGTTCTTC.

The table lists this clone with a count of one. The V and J genes are TRBV6-5 and TRBJ2-7; 7 bases agree with TRBD2. V gave up 4 bases and J gave up 1 base; unmatched junction bases: 7. There are 15 residues in the CDR3. CDR1 is MNHEY and CDR2 is SVGAGI in the germline V gene. Here the CDR3 DNA reads TGTGCCAGCAGTTCCGGCGGGAGTGTATCCTACGAGCAGTACTTC. This codes for CASSSGGSVSYEQYF.

This clone has only a few counts. The V call is TRBV27, the J call TRBJ1-2; 11 bases agree with TRBD1. The CDR3 extends over 15 amino acids. J gave up 5 bases and V 5 bases, and 7 bases lay outside the gene matches. Germline-derived CDR1 and CDR2 are MNHEY and SMNVEV (reference sequence). CDR3 loop: CASSPRTGGRYGYTF. The CDR3 DNA follows: TGTGCCAGCAGTCCCAGGACAGGGGGCCGGTATGGCTACACCTTC.

The chain recombines TRBV7-8 with TRBJ2-7, with D uncertain. The V end lost 5 bases, the J end lost 7 bases, and 12 bases lay between the germline ends. CDR1 SGHVS and CDR2 FQNEAQ come from the germline V gene. There are 12 residues in the CDR3. Here the CDR3 reads CASSPMTNEQYF. As DNA, the CDR3 is TGTGCCAGCAGCCCGATGACCAATGAGCAGTACTTC.

The chain joins TRBV5-4 to TRBJ2-7, with TRBD1 as a possible D gene (6 bases). Germline V lookup: CDR1 SGHNT, CDR2 YYREEE (reference sequence). Between the trimmed V and J ends, which lost 3 bases and 2 bases, there was a span of 9 bases. This CDR3 is 13 amino acids long. CDR3 protein: CASSSRDTYEQYF. The DNA for the CDR3 is TGTGCCAGCAGCTCTCGGGACACCTACGAGCAGTACTTC.

The J gene is TRBJ1-2, the V gene TRBV27, with a tentative D call TRBD1 (6 bases). Trimming took 4 bases from V and 6 from J, leaving 18 bases between them. This CDR3 is 15 amino acids long. The germline gives CDR1 MNHEY, CDR2 SMNVEV (reference sequence). The CDR3 bases are TGTGCCAGCAGTTCAAACAGGGCTGTATCGGATGGCTACACCTTC. The encoded protein is CASSSNRAVSDGYTF.

J is TRBJ1-1 and V is TRBV9; D remains unclear. Trimming took off 0 bases at V and 0 bases at J, with 6 bases between the two ends. CDR3 size: 14 residues. Germline lookup yields CDR1 SGDLS and CDR2 YYNGEE. CDR3 loop: CASSVDQMNTEAFF. CDR3 DNA sequence: TGTGCCAGCAGCGTAGACCAGATGAACACTGAAGCTTTCTTT.

The V and J genes are TRBV5-4 and TRBJ1-4; no reliable D call. Germline V lookup: CDR1 SGHNT, CDR2 YYREEE (reference sequence). The V and J ends lost 5 bases and 5 bases respectively, with 22 bases between them. This CDR3 region has 17 residues. The CDR3 DNA follows: TGTGCCAGCAGTCCCGGTAGCGTGACACGCAAGAATGAAAAACTGTTTTTT. Translating it yields CASSPGSVTRKNEKLFF.

The gene calls are TRBV10-3 and TRBJ1-1, with 9 positions matching TRBD1. CDR1 is ENHRY, CDR2 SYGVKD, per germline. The ends lost 6 bases at V and 6 bases at J; junction bases unmatched: 2. This CDR3 is 12 amino acids long. For the CDR3, the DNA is TGTGCCATCAGGGGGACAGGGCCTGAAGCTTTCTTT. Residues: CAIRGTGPEAFF.

This rearrangement joins TRBV29-1 to TRBJ2-6, with a tentative D call TRBD2 (5 bases). The germline V gene has CDR1 SQVTM and CDR2 ANQGSEA. V lost 4 bases and J 2 bases, leaving 12 bases between the germline ends. The CDR3 spans 15 residues. The CDR3 region is CSVGGITAGANVLTF. In nucleotides, the CDR3 is TGCAGCGTTGGAGGGATCACGGCTGGGGCCAACGTCCTGACTTTC. Full variable domain (remainder filled in from reference TRBV29-1 and TRBJ2-6): SAVISQKPSRDICQRGTSLTIQCQVDSQVTMMFWYRQQPGQSLTLIATANQGSEATYESGFVIDKFPISRPNLTFSTLTVSNMSPEDSSIYLCSVGGITAGANVLTFGAGSRLTVL.

The chain uses TRBV29-1 and TRBJ1-2; tentative D call: TRBD1 (5 bases). Trimming removed 6 bases at V and 4 bases at J, with 15 bases between. The germline V gene encodes CDR1 SQVTM and CDR2 ANQGSEA. CDR3 length: 13 residues. The CDR3 DNA is TGCAGCGTACGGCGGCAGGGACTCTATGGCTACACCTTC. It codes for CSVRRQGLYGYTF. Filled out from reference TRBV29-1 and TRBJ1-2, the complete variable domain reads SAVISQKPSRDICQRGTSLTIQCQVDSQVTMMFWYRQQPGQSLTLIATANQGSEATYESGFVIDKFPISRPNLTFSTLTVSNMSPEDSSIYLCSVRRQGLYGYTFGSGTRLTVV.

As to this clone: Within the sample, other DNA sequences also encode this same CDR3. The V and J genes are TRBV28 and TRBJ2-5; D is unresolved. This CDR3 has 13 amino acids. V lost 2 bases and J 0 bases, leaving 4 bases between the germline ends. The germline gives CDR1 MDHEN, CDR2 SYDVKM. CDR3 in amino acids: CASSLTYQETQYF. For the CDR3, the DNA is TGTGCCAGCAGTTTAACTTACCAAGAGACCCAGTACTTC.

This chain connects TRBV15 to TRBJ2-2, with a possible D match to TRBD2 (6 bases). CDR1 LNHNV and CDR2 YYDKDF come from the germline V gene (reference sequence). CDR3 length: 13 residues. Trimming pared 8 bases from V and 9 bases from J, leaving 16 bases between. CDR3: CATGTRGARELFF. The CDR3 DNA reads TGTGCCACCGGGACTCGAGGGGCTAGGGAGCTGTTTTTT. Supplemented by reference TRBV15 and TRBJ2-2, the full variable domain reads DAMVIQNPRYQVTQFGKPVTLSCSQTLNHNVMYWYQQKSSQAPKLLFHYYDKDFNNEADTPDNFQSRRPNTSFCFLDIRSPGLGDTAMYLCATGTRGARELFFGEGSRLTVL.

With regard to this clone: Other DNA sequences in the same sample also yield this CDR3. The V and J genes are TRBV28 and TRBJ1-5; 7 bases are a match to TRBD1. The CDR3 spans 15 residues. Per the germline V gene, CDR1 is MDHEN and CDR2 is SYDVKM. With V trimmed by 6 bases and J by 2 bases, 7 bases remained unmatched. Here the CDR3 reads CASSQGGEGNQPQHF. The CDR3 nucleotides are TGTGCCAGCAGCCAGGGGGGGGAAGGCAATCAGCCCCAGCATTTT.

The chain is built from TRBV6-5 and TRBJ1-1; D gene uncertain. Trimming cost V 2 bases and J 3 bases, with 4 bases left between them. The CDR3 sequence is 12 residues long. The V gene's germline CDR1 is MNHEY and CDR2 SVGAGI. For the CDR3, the DNA is TGTGCCAGCAGTTACCGAGACACTGAAGCTTTCTTT. This codes for CASSYRDTEAFF.

DNA for the CDR3: TGTGCCAGCTCACCACTAGGGTCGGAGGAGACCCAGTACTTC. Protein sequence: CASSPLGSEETQYF. The V gene is TRBV18, the J gene TRBJ2-5, with D hard to call. Trimming removed 1 base from V and 5 bases from J, with 11 bases in between. This CDR3 has 14 residues. In germline, CDR1 is KGHSH, CDR2 LQKENI.

This rearrangement joins TRBV27 to TRBJ2-5; the D is unclear. This CDR3 spans 15 amino acids. CDR1 is MNHEY and CDR2 is SMNVEV in the germline V gene (reference sequence). V gave up 6 bases and J gave up 7 bases, with 21 bases separating them. The CDR3 sequence: CASSPSSPLIGTQYF. The CDR3 nucleotides are TGTGCCAGCAGCCCCTCCTCGCCCCTGATTGGGACCCAGTACTTC.

V usage is TRBV29-1 and J usage is TRBJ2-1; maybe TRBD2 (6 bases). Looked up from germline, CDR1 is SQVTM and CDR2 is ANQGSEA. Trimming took 7 bases from V and 0 from J, leaving 13 bases between them. This CDR3 region has 14 residues. DNA for the CDR3: TGCAGCGGCCTAGCGAGGAGCTCCTACAATGAGCAGTTCTTC. Residues: CSGLARSSYNEQFF.

This chain joins TRBV23-1 and TRBJ1-5; TRBD1 agrees at 7 bases. TRBV23-1 is marked as an open reading frame, function uncertain. This CDR3 contains 16 residues. J was trimmed by 3 bases and V by 3 bases; bases with no gene match: 8. CDR3 sequence: CASSHPDRSVNQPQHF. Here the CDR3 DNA reads TGCGCCAGCAGTCACCCGGACAGGTCGGTCAATCAGCCCCAGCATTTT.

Written as DNA, the CDR3 is TGTGCCAGCAGCTTAGTTTTAGGAGGAGAGGGCGCCCAGTACTTC. Protein product: CASSLVLGGEGAQYF. The rearrangement links TRBV7-2 to TRBJ2-5, with D possibly matching TRBD2 (5 bases). Germline lookup yields CDR1 SGHTA and CDR2 FQGNSA. The V and J ends lost 1 base and 9 bases respectively, with 18 bases between them. There are 15 residues in the CDR3.

V and J are TRBV19 and TRBJ1-1; TRBD1 aligns across 8 bases. V gave up 4 bases and J gave up 0 bases; unmatched junction bases: 7. The CDR3 covers 16 residues. Germline values: CDR1 LNHDA, CDR2 SQIVND (reference sequence). CDR3 nucleotides: TGTGCCAGTAGTAGTTTCCGACAGGGGATGAACACTGAAGCTTTCTTT. This sequence encodes CASSSFRQGMNTEAFF.

The chain uses TRBV11-2 and TRBJ2-7; weak D call: TRBD1 (6 bases). The CDR3 spans 15 residues. V was shortened by 4 bases and J by 6 bases, with 19 bases between the two germline ends. Germline V gene sequence: CDR1 SGHAT, CDR2 FQNNGV. The CDR3, as DNA: TGTGCCAGCAGCTCCCCCCGGGTTGGGGGCGGCGAGCAGTACTTC. Protein: CASSSPRVGGGEQYF.

The chain employs TRBV18 and TRBJ1-1; TRBD1 matches at 7 bases. The CDR3 covers 15 residues. Unmatched junction bases numbered 7, after V lost 4 bases and J lost 2 bases. The germline CDR1 and CDR2 sequences are KGHSH and LQKENI. The CDR3 protein is CASSLGQALNTEAFF. DNA for the CDR3: TGTGCCAGCTCACTCGGACAGGCCCTTAACACTGAAGCTTTCTTT.

V and J are TRBV5-1 and TRBJ2-7; D call uncertain. Germline V gene sequence: CDR1 SGHRS, CDR2 YFSETQ. V lost 5 bases and J 3 bases, leaving 18 bases between the germline ends. The CDR3 totals 15 residues. The CDR3 spells CASSSSVGANYEQYF. DNA for the CDR3: TGCGCCAGCAGTTCGTCTGTGGGCGCAAACTACGAGCAGTACTTC.

This clone was found once. This rearrangement joins TRBV28 to TRBJ1-5, with a tentative D call TRBD1 (6 bases). The CDR3 is 15 residues long. V was cut by 4 bases and J by 2 bases, with 12 bases left in between. The germline gives CDR1 MDHEN, CDR2 SYDVKM. The CDR3 coding sequence is TGTGCCAGCAGTTATCCCAGGGGAGGCAATCAGCCCCAGCATTTT. Its protein is CASSYPRGGNQPQHF. Based on the CDR3 plus reference TRBV28 and TRBJ1-5, the full variable domain is DVKVTQSSRYLVKRTGEKVFLECVQDMDHENMFWYRQDPGLGLRLIYFSYDVKMKEKGDIPEGYSVSREKKERFSLILESASTNQTSMYLCASSYPRGGNQPQHFGDGTRLSIL.

The rearrangement links TRBV19 to TRBJ1-5; a possible D gene is TRBD1 (6 bases). CDR3 length: 15 residues. The V end was cut by 7 bases, the J end by 9 bases, with 22 bases between. Germline V gene lookup returns CDR1 LNHDA and CDR2 SQIVND (reference sequence). The CDR3 loop is CASTPGGIPGRPQHF. CDR3 DNA: TGTGCCAGTACCCCGGGGGGCATACCGGGGAGGCCCCAGCATTTT.

The chain links TRBV25-1 to TRBJ2-7, with 7 bases identical to TRBD1. In germline, CDR1 is MGHDK, CDR2 SYGVNS. This CDR3 has 15 residues. The V segment lost 3 bases and the J segment 6 bases; nucleotides outside the gene matches: 11. The chain's CDR3 is CASSDSGQHRVEQYF. CDR3 DNA sequence: TGTGCCAGCAGTGATTCGGGACAGCACCGTGTCGAGCAGTACTTC.

About this clone: At the DNA level, this CDR3 is encoded by other sequences in the same sample as well. The V call is TRBV5-1, the J call TRBJ1-1; 10 bases align to TRBD1. Germline V gene data show CDR1 as SGHRS and CDR2 as YFSETQ. V dropped 4 bases and J dropped 3; count of bases not matched to a gene: 3. The CDR3 runs 14 residues. The CDR3 region has the DNA TGCGCCAGCAGCCTCGGGACAGGGGACACTGAAGCTTTCTTT. This translates into CASSLGTGDTEAFF.